This entry lists 32 T cell receptor beta chains sequenced from one sample in a study of cytomegalovirus exposure and HLA in healthy donors. 13 Jbeta primers and 60 Vbeta primers were used for the PCR. The method was immunoSEQ multiplex PCR; TCRdb's version includes in-frame clones alone and lacks a portion of them. The sample has 100,000 to 120,000 clones, around 80% seen once. The sequencing input was PBMCs. The receptors were gathered from a man aged 25-45 years in good health and CMV-seropositive.

The chain is built from TRBV6-8 and TRBJ1-5; D ambiguous. The CDR3 runs 15 residues. Germline assignment: CDR1 MNHGY and CDR2 SAAAGT. Trimming cost V 1 base and J 0 bases, with 7 bases left between them. DNA for the CDR3: TGTGCCAGCAGTTACTGGACTGATAGCAATCAGCCCCAGCATTTT. This encodes CASSYWTDSNQPQHF.

V usage is TRBV9 and J usage is TRBJ2-3, with D unclear. Germline V gives CDR1 SGDLS, CDR2 YYNGEE. The CDR3 is 13 amino acids. V was pared by 5 bases and J by 2 bases, with 9 bases between. Written as DNA, the CDR3 is TGTGCCAGCAGTGAGGTTACCACAGATACGCAGTATTTT. Translated: CASSEVTTDTQYF.

The gene calls are TRBV5-1 and TRBJ1-2, with a tentative D call TRBD1 (5 bases). The CDR3 covers 14 residues. V was shortened by 4 bases and J by 0 bases, with 10 bases between the two germline ends. Germline CDR1 is SGHRS and CDR2 is YFSETQ. The CDR3 DNA follows: TGCGCCAGCAGCGCGGGGGGAGCTAACTATGGCTACACCTTC. Translating gives CASSAGGANYGYTF.

The gene calls are TRBV4-1 and TRBJ1-4; weak D call: TRBD1 (5 bases). V was shortened by 4 bases and J by 7 bases, with 22 bases between the two germline ends. The CDR3 is 17 amino acids. The V gene's germline CDR1 is MGHRA and CDR2 YSYEKL. The CDR3 sequence is CASSRGDFRGRGEKLFF. Written as DNA, the CDR3 is TGCGCCAGCAGCCGGGGGGATTTTCGGGGTCGAGGTGAAAAACTGTTTTTT.

This clone has just one count. One end of the junction fails to match germline, which may point to a read error. CDR3 DNA sequence: TGTGCCAGCAGCCAAGAAGGGGAAAGACCCTATGCCTACACCTTC. It codes for CASSQEGERPYAYTF. The chain employs TRBV4-2 and TRBJ1-2; TRBD1 is a possible D gene (5 bases). This CDR3 has 15 residues. From germline, CDR1 is LGHNA and CDR2 YNFKEQ.

The genes are TRBV25-1 and TRBJ2-2; no reliable D call. The CDR3 runs 14 residues. The ends were cut back, 1 base at V and 6 bases at J, with 9 bases in the middle. The germline CDR1 and CDR2 sequences are MGHDK and SYGVNS. The CDR3 DNA follows: TGTGCCAGCAGTGAATCGGTCTACTCCGGGGAGCTGTTTTTT. This codes for CASSESVYSGELFF.

The chain couples TRBV6-5 to TRBJ1-2, with 8 bases matching TRBD1. The V gene's germline CDR1 is MNHEY and CDR2 SVGAGI. Germline trimming cut 6 bases from V and 4 bases from J; bases unmatched to any gene: 4. This CDR3 is built from 13 residues. The CDR3 DNA follows: TGTGCCAGCAGAGGGACAGGATTCTATGGCTACACCTTC. This codes for CASRGTGFYGYTF.

The gene calls are TRBV5-1 and TRBJ2-5, with 10 bases that match TRBD2. The J call may not be correct, given that the DNA end is closer to TRBJ2-7. Per the germline V gene, CDR1 is SGHRS and CDR2 is YFSETQ. This CDR3 contains 16 residues. The CDR3 protein is CASSVGAGGRPDEQYF. CDR3 coding DNA: TGCGCCAGCAGCGTGGGAGCGGGGGGGCGGCCAGACGAGCAGTACTTC.

In this sample, this clone turned up a few times. The V and J genes are TRBV5-8 and TRBJ1-3, with D unresolved. Trimming stripped 7 bases from V and 3 bases from J, with 17 bases between. The CDR3 runs 15 residues. From germline, CDR1 is SGHTS and CDR2 YDEGEE. The CDR3 region is CASGSAPAFGNTIYF. In DNA form, the CDR3 reads TGTGCCAGCGGGAGTGCCCCGGCCTTTGGAAACACCATATATTTT.

The genes are TRBV12-5 and TRBJ2-3; 9 bases line up with TRBD1. Trimming at V came to 11 bases and at J to 2 bases, leaving 8 bases not matched to a gene. This CDR3 is 14 amino acids long. Germline V lookup: CDR1 LGHNT, CDR2 FRNRAP. CDR3 amino acids: CAAAGQGSTDTQYF. The CDR3 coding sequence is TGTGCTGCCGCGGGACAGGGTTCCACAGATACGCAGTATTTT.

This clone was picked up a small number of times. V usage is TRBV6-6 and J usage is TRBJ2-3; D perhaps matches TRBD1 (7 bases). Trimming pared 7 bases from V and 4 bases from J, leaving 15 bases between. Germline CDR1 and CDR2: MNHNY and SVGAGI (reference sequence). The CDR3 spans 14 residues. The CDR3 protein is CASIRTGEADTQYF. For the CDR3, the DNA is TGTGCCAGCATCCGCACAGGGGAGGCAGATACGCAGTATTTT.

The chain combines TRBV27 with TRBJ1-1; TRBD1 aligns across 8 bases. V shed 0 bases, J shed 11 bases, and the junction held 5 bases outside the gene matches. CDR1 MNHEY and CDR2 SMNVEV come from the germline V gene (reference sequence). The CDR3 sequence is 13 residues long. CDR3 bases: TGTGCCAGCAGTTTATCTAGGACAGGGTCGGCTTTCTTT. Its translation is CASSLSRTGSAFF.

V gene TRBV2 combines with J gene TRBJ2-7; TRBD1 agrees at 7 bases. Per germline, CDR1 SNHLY and CDR2 FYNNEI. The V gene end was trimmed by 3 bases and the J gene end by 3 bases; junction bases not matched to a gene: 5. The CDR3 is 14 amino acids. CDR3 nucleotide sequence: TGTGCCAGCAGTGAGAGGACAGGCATCTACGAGCAGTACTTC. It translates to CASSERTGIYEQYF. The full variable domain, completed using reference TRBV2 and TRBJ2-7, is EPEVTQTPSHQVTQMGQEVILRCVPISNHLYFYWYRQILGQKVEFLVSFYNNEISEKSEIFDDQFSVERPDGSNFTLKIRSTKLEDSAMYFCASSERTGIYEQYFGPGTRLTVT.

The gene calls are TRBV5-4 and TRBJ1-6, with 8 bases that match TRBD1. CDR1 SGHNT and CDR2 YYREEE come from the germline V gene (reference sequence). The length of the CDR3 is 15 residues. V lost 3 bases, J lost 9 bases, and 8 bases stayed unmatched. The CDR3 is CASSSRAGGSSPLHF. The CDR3 coding sequence is TGTGCCAGCAGCTCCCGGGCAGGGGGCTCTTCACCCCTCCACTTT.

This clone has only a few counts. The rearrangement uses TRBV6-1 and TRBJ2-6; 9 positions agree with TRBD1. Germline assignment: CDR1 MNHNS and CDR2 SASEGT. V trimming: 2 bases; J trimming: 4 bases; junction bases outside the gene matches: 9. The CDR3 contains 18 residues. This CDR3 is CASSETQGQGLGANVLTF. DNA for the CDR3: TGTGCCAGCAGTGAAACCCAGGGACAGGGATTAGGGGCCAACGTCCTGACTTTC.

The chain couples TRBV4-1 to TRBJ1-2, with D perhaps matching TRBD1 (6 bases). Germline V gene lookup returns CDR1 MGHRA and CDR2 YSYEKL. This CDR3 is built from 15 residues. V gave up 1 base and J gave up 3 bases, with 12 bases separating them. The CDR3 nucleotides read TGCGCCAGCAGCCAAGGGACAGCTAGAGACTATGGCTACACCTTC. Protein product: CASSQGTARDYGYTF.

The chain has TRBV13 and TRBJ2-1; 11 bases line up with TRBD2. CDR3 length equals 18 residues. Germline assignment: CDR1 PRHDT and CDR2 FYEKMQ (reference sequence). V trimming: 5 bases; J trimming: 4 bases; junction bases outside the gene matches: 13. Here the CDR3 DNA reads TGTGCCAGCAGCGCCCAGGTATCCGGGACTAGCGGTTACAATGAGCAGTTCTTC. Translating it yields CASSAQVSGTSGYNEQFF.

The chain is built from TRBV7-2 and TRBJ1-5, with unresolved D. The CDR3 has 14 residues. V dropped 1 base and J dropped 8 bases, with 12 bases sitting between them. CDR1 and CDR2 from the germline V gene are SGHTA and FQGNSA. CDR3: CASSLVPGYEPQHF. CDR3 DNA sequence: TGTGCCAGCAGCTTAGTACCGGGGTATGAGCCCCAGCATTTT.

V usage is TRBV5-1 and J usage is TRBJ1-4; 7 bases are a match to TRBD1. The CDR3 is 13 residues long. Germline CDR1 is SGHRS and CDR2 is YFSETQ. The J segment lost 2 bases and the V segment lost 7 bases, leaving 2 bases of the junction unmatched. The CDR3 nucleotides read TGCGCCAGCTCGACAGGGACTAATGAAAAACTGTTTTTT. Translation gives CASSTGTNEKLFF.

This clone was detected once. The V and J genes are TRBV27 and TRBJ2-7, with D perhaps matching TRBD1 (5 bases). Germline V gene sequence: CDR1 MNHEY, CDR2 SMNVEV (reference sequence). Trimming stripped 5 bases from V and 2 bases from J, with 16 bases between. The CDR3 sequence is 15 residues long. The DNA for the CDR3 is TGTGCCAGCAGTCCCGGATACAGGATTACCTACGAGCAGTACTTC. It translates to CASSPGYRITYEQYF.

The chain joins TRBV7-9 to TRBJ2-7, with D perhaps TRBD1 (6 bases). The CDR3 is made up of 13 amino acids. V was clipped by 1 base and J by 9 bases, with 13 bases between them. Germline CDR1 SEHNR, CDR2 FQNEAQ (reference sequence). The CDR3 sequence is CASSLDQDSSQYF. The CDR3 nucleotides read TGTGCCAGCAGCTTAGACCAGGACAGCTCGCAGTACTTC.

The chain carries TRBV30 and TRBJ1-2; D gene ambiguous. Between the trimmed V and J ends, which lost 0 bases and 0 bases, there was a span of 20 bases. This CDR3 has 18 amino acids. Looked up from germline, CDR1 is GTSNPN and CDR2 is SVGIG (reference sequence). CDR3 region: CAWSVSGLLRNPNYGYTF. The CDR3 nucleotides read TGTGCCTGGAGTGTTTCCGGCCTCCTCAGGAACCCTAACTATGGCTACACCTTC. The complete variable domain, with remaining parts taken from reference TRBV30 and TRBJ1-2, reads SQTIHQWPATLVQPVGSPLSLECTVEGTSNPNLYWYRQAAGRGLQLLFYSVGIGQISSEVPQNLSASRPQDRQFILSSKKLLLSDSGFYLCAWSVSGLLRNPNYGYTFGSGTRLTVV.

V and J are TRBV5-1 and TRBJ2-4, with D perhaps TRBD2 (6 bases). Germline V gives CDR1 SGHRS, CDR2 YFSETQ. CDR3 length equals 16 residues. Trimming shortened V by 0 bases and J by 3 bases, and 13 bases separated the two germline ends. The CDR3: CASSLAGGDGKNIQYF. Written as DNA, the CDR3 is TGCGCCAGCAGCTTGGCCGGAGGGGATGGCAAAAACATTCAGTACTTC. The full variable domain, with the rest looked up from reference TRBV5-1 and TRBJ2-4, is KAGVTQTPRYLIKTRGQQVTLSCSPISGHRSVSWYQQTPGQGLQFLFEYFSETQRNKGNFPGRFSGRQFSNSRSEMNVSTLELGDSALYLCASSLAGGDGKNIQYFGAGTRLSVL.

The rearrangement uses TRBV30 and TRBJ2-7; a possible D gene is TRBD2 (6 bases). V was clipped by 6 bases and J by 2 bases, with 17 bases between them. The CDR3 covers 14 residues. Germline V lookup: CDR1 GTSNPN, CDR2 SVGIG (reference sequence). The CDR3 nucleotides read TGTGCCTGTACTCTAGCGTTTTCCACCTACGAGCAGTACTTC. Translated: CACTLAFSTYEQYF.

This clone was detected a few times. This sequence joins TRBV23-1 and TRBJ2-6; 8 bases line up with TRBD1. TRBV23-1 is placed among ORFs of uncertain function. Losses at the gene ends were 4 bases for V and 0 bases for J; bases not matched to a gene: 5. The CDR3 is made up of 17 amino acids. In DNA, the CDR3 is TGCGCCAGCAGTCTGCAGGGGGCCCTCTCTGGGGCCAACGTCCTGACTTTC. Its translation is CASSLQGALSGANVLTF.

This clone was picked up one time. This chain connects TRBV5-1 to TRBJ2-6; no firm D call. Per germline, CDR1 SGHRS and CDR2 YFSETQ. The CDR3 loop spans 15 amino acids. The germline V and J ends were trimmed by 0 bases and 0 bases, with 4 bases remaining between them. The CDR3 loop reads CASSLAVSGANVLTF. CDR3 DNA: TGCGCCAGCAGCTTGGCTGTCTCTGGGGCCAACGTCCTGACTTTC.

The chain joins TRBV28 to TRBJ2-5; tentatively, D is TRBD2 (6 bases). The V gene lost 2 bases and the J gene lost 1 base, with 14 bases spanning the gap. Germline loops: CDR1 MDHEN, CDR2 SYDVKM. This CDR3 is built from 16 residues. CDR3 sequence reads: CASSLKVAVIQETQYF. Written as DNA, the CDR3 is TGTGCCAGCAGTTTAAAGGTAGCGGTGATCCAAGAGACCCAGTACTTC.

The chain carries TRBV4-1 and TRBJ2-7; D call uncertain. The CDR3 contains 15 residues. Trimming cost V 3 bases and J 0 bases, with 12 bases left between them. Germline V gene lookup returns CDR1 MGHRA and CDR2 YSYEKL. CDR3 sequence reads: CASSQMPSSSYEQYF. The CDR3 DNA is TGCGCCAGCAGCCAGATGCCCTCGAGCTCCTACGAGCAGTACTTC.

The V call is TRBV5-1, the J call TRBJ2-5; 7 nucleotides line up with TRBD1. Germline CDR1 and CDR2: SGHRS and YFSETQ. This CDR3 comprises 15 residues. V shed 3 bases and J 2 bases; nucleotides not matched to a gene: 7. In nucleotides, the CDR3 is TGCGCCAGCAGCTGGGATCCGGGACAGCAAGAGACCCAGTACTTC. It codes for CASSWDPGQQETQYF.

The chain uses TRBV25-1 and TRBJ1-5; 10 bases fit TRBD1. Germline trimming cut 3 bases from V and 3 bases from J; bases unmatched to any gene: 2. The CDR3 has 15 residues. From germline, CDR1 is MGHDK and CDR2 SYGVNS. CDR3 region: CASSEDRGTNQPQHF. Written as DNA, the CDR3 is TGTGCCAGCAGTGAGGACAGGGGGACCAATCAGCCCCAGCATTTT.

V gene TRBV6-1 combines with J gene TRBJ1-4, with 12 bases matching TRBD1. CDR3 length equals 15 residues. V shed 10 bases, J shed 5 bases, and the junction held 8 bases outside the gene matches. Germline assignment: CDR1 MNHNS and CDR2 SASEGT. DNA of the CDR3: TGTGCCACCAGGGACAGGGGGCGACTAAATGAAAAACTGTTTTTT. Its translation: CATRDRGRLNEKLFF.

This chain connects TRBV4-2 to TRBJ2-1; 9 bases are shared with TRBD2. CDR1 and CDR2 (germline): LGHNA, YNFKEQ. The CDR3 totals 15 residues. V dropped 0 bases and J dropped 4; count of bases not matched to a gene: 1. As DNA, the CDR3 is TGTGCCAGCAGCCAAGAGAGCGGGGGGTACAATGAGCAGTTCTTC. Amino acids: CASSQESGGYNEQFF.